This is a list of T cell receptor beta chains from one sample in a study of blood T cell repertoires in COVID-19. Repertoires were generated with immunoSEQ multiplex PCR, while TCRdb's copy carries only in-frame clones and drops some. The sample records about 90,000 clones, around nine tenths being singletons. Sequenced: peripheral blood. The receptors originated from a man aged 45-65 years with acute or convalescent COVID-19. CDR3s include the opening cysteine and the closing phenylalanine or tryptophan. D genes are given only for firm matches. Only some rows state a clone size, as once, few, many or a class for expanded clones.

d_call j_call v_call clone_size cdr3_nt cdr3_aa
TRBD2 TRBJ2-1 TRBV7-9 . TGTGCCATCCCCCTTGGGACTAGCGGGAGTTTACTTGAGCAGTTCTTC CAIPLGTSGSLLEQFF
. TRBJ2-3 TRBV27 . TGTGCCAGCAGTTATGAGGGAGCTACAGATACGCAGTATTTT CASSYEGATDTQYF
TRBD2 TRBJ2-3 TRBV12-5 . TGTGCTAGTACTTGGGGAGGGACTAGCACAGATACGCAGTATTTT CASTWGGTSTDTQYF
. TRBJ2-5 TRBV4-1 once TGCGCCAGCAGCCAGGGACTCTTGAGCCGGAGGGCCCAGTACTTC CASSQGLLSRRAQYF
TRBD1 TRBJ2-3 TRBV27 . TGTGCCAGCAGTCTCCGGGACAGCTTCACAGATACGCAGTATTTT CASSLRDSFTDTQYF
. TRBJ1-5 TRBV6-4 . TGTGCCAGCAGTGAGCAAGGGGGAAGCAATCAGCCCCAGCATTTT CASSEQGGSNQPQHF
TRBD2 TRBJ2-7 TRBV19 . TGTGCCACCTCCAAAGGACTAGCGGGAGCAACCTACGAGCAGTACTTC CATSKGLAGATYEQYF
. TRBJ1-5 TRBV19 few TGTGCCAGTAGTATAGATACGGCTAGACAGATCAGCAATCAGCCCCAGCATTTT CASSIDTARQISNQPQHF
TRBD2 TRBJ2-7 TRBV9 . TGTGCCAGCAGCGTAGAGGGGACTAGCGGGAGGTCGGCTTCTGGGGAGCAGTACTTC CASSVEGTSGRSASGEQYF
TRBD1 TRBJ2-3 TRBV3-1/TRBV3-2 . TGTGCCAGCAGTCCAGGGGGCCGCACAGATACGCAGTATTTT CASSPGGRTDTQYF
. TRBJ2-5 TRBV7-6 few TGTGCCAGCACCCGGTTGGGGGCCCCGGGGAGTCAAGAGACCCAGTACTTC CASTRLGAPGSQETQYF
. TRBJ2-5 TRBV2 . TGTGCCAGCAGTGAAGCCCGTCGGACCCAGTACTTC CASSEARRTQYF
. TRBJ1-1 TRBV5-1 . TGCGCCAGCAGCTTGGCAGGGGCGAGTACTGAAGCTTTCTTT CASSLAGASTEAFF
. TRBJ2-1 TRBV19 . TGTGCCAGTAGTAGAACGGTTCCCTACAATGAGCAGTTCTTC CASSRTVPYNEQFF
. TRBJ1-2 TRBV2 . TGTGCCAGCTCCCTAGTTAACTATGGCTACACCTTC CASSLVNYGYTF
. TRBJ2-7 TRBV6-5 few TGTGCCAGCAGTTACTCGTCGGGTGGCTACGAGCAGTACTTC CASSYSSGGYEQYF